The sequence of this TCR beta chain was determined in a study of shared clonotypes between healthy human individuals. Study overall: Contributing individuals were a couple of females and a few males aged 18 to 49.

Terminally differentiated effector memory CD45RA+ cells were left out of the naive CD8 fraction, which was CD45RO-negative and positively selected for CCR7. The length of the CDR3 is 15 residues. V lost 0 bases to trimming and J lost 9 bases; unmatched junction nucleotides: 9. Germline-derived CDR1 and CDR2 are SGDLS and YYNGEE. Study findings and constraints: For naive CD4 cells, around 5.1% of clonotypes were shared across a handful of donors. Researchers found naive subsets generally carried larger estimated richness than memory subsets.

Using immunoSEQ multiplex PCR, the repertoire was profiled, and TCRdb retains in-frame clones only, with some absent. The repertoire holds approximately 2,000,000 clones, with around 93% as singletons. Details on this clone: The antigen remains unidentified.

The sequence was obtained from a man aged 18 to 35 in good health. Some clones in this sample may be carry-over from other donors' samples. The sequencing input was naive CD8+ T cells from PBMCs. The genes are TRBV9 and TRBJ2-1; TRBD1 aligns across 7 bases. The CDR3 is CASSVGLGQTREQFF. The CDR3 DNA reads TGTGCCAGCAGCGTAGGCTTGGGACAGACTCGTGAGCAGTTCTTC.